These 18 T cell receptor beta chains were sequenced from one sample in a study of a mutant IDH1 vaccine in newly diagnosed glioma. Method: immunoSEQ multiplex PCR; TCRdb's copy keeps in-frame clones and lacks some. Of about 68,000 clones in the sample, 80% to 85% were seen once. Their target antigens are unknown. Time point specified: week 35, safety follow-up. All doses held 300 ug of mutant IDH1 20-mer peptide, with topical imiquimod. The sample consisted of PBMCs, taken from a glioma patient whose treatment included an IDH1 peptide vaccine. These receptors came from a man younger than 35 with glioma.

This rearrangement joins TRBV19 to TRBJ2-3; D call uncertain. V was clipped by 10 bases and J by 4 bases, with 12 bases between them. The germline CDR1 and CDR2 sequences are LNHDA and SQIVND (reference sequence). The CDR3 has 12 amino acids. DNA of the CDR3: TGTGCCACCACCGGTAGGGCAGATACGCAGTATTTT. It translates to CATTGRADTQYF.

DNA of the CDR3: TGTGCCAGCAGCTTAGTGGGACAGGGGGGGAATGAGCAGTTCTTC. Translated: CASSLVGQGGNEQFF. This rearrangement joins TRBV7-9 to TRBJ2-1; TRBD1 aligns across 11 bases. Germline CDR1 SEHNR, CDR2 FQNEAQ (reference sequence). Trimming took 1 base from V and 7 from J; bases not matched to a gene: 3. The CDR3 runs 15 residues.

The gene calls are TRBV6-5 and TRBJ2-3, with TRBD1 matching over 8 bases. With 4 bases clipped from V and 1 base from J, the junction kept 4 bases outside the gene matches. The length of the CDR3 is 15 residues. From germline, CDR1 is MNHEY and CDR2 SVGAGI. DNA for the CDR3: TGTGCCAGCAGTTCCCCGACAGGGGGCACAGATACGCAGTATTTT. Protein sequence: CASSSPTGGTDTQYF.

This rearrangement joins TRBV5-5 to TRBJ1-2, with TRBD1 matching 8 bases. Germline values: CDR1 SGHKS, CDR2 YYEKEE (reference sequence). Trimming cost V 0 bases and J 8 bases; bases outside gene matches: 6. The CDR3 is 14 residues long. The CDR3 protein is CASSLETGAYGYTF. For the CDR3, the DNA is TGTGCCAGCAGCTTGGAGACAGGGGCCTACGGCTACACCTTC. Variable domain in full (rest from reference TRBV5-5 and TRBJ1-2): DAGVTQSPTHLIKTRGQQVTLRCSPISGHKSVSWYQQVLGQGPQFIFQYYEKEERGRGNFPDRFSARQFPNYSSELNVNALLLGDSALYLCASSLETGAYGYTFGSGTRLTVV.

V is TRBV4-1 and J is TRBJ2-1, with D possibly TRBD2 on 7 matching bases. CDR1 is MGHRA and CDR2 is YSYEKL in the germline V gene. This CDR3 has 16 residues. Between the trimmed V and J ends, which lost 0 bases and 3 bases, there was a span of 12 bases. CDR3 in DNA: TGCGCCAGCAGCCAAGACGGGGGGCTGGGCTACAATGAGCAGTTCTTC. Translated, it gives CASSQDGGLGYNEQFF.

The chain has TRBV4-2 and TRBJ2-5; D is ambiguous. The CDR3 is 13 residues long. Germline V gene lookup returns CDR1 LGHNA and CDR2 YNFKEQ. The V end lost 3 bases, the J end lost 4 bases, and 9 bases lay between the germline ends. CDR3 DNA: TGTGCCAGCAGCCAGGGTCGGCGAGAGACCCAGTACTTC. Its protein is CASSQGRRETQYF.

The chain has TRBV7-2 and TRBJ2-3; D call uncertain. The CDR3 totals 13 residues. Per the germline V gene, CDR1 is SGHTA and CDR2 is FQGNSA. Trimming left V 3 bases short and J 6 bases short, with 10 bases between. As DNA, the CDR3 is TGTGCCAGCAGCTTGTTCGTTGTCGATACGCAGTATTTT. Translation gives CASSLFVVDTQYF.

CDR3 sequence (DNA): TGTGCCAGCAGTTCAACTAGCGGGTACTACAATGAGCAGTTCTTC. It yields the protein CASSSTSGYYNEQFF. The chain combines TRBV6-5 with TRBJ2-1; TRBD2 matches at 9 bases. There are 15 residues in the CDR3. J lost 3 bases, V lost 4 bases, and 4 bases had no gene match. The V gene's germline CDR1 is MNHEY and CDR2 SVGAGI.

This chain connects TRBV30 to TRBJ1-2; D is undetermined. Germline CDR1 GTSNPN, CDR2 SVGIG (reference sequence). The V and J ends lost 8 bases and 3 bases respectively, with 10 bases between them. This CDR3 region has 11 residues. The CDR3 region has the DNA TGTGCCCGGGAGGAATACTATGGCTACACCTTC. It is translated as CAREEYYGYTF.

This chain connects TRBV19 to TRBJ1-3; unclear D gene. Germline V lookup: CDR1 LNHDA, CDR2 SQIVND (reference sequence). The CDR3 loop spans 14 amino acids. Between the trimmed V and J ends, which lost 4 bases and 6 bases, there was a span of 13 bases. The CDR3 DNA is TGTGCCAGTAGTAGCTGGACTGCTACAAACACCATATATTTT. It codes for CASSSWTATNTIYF.

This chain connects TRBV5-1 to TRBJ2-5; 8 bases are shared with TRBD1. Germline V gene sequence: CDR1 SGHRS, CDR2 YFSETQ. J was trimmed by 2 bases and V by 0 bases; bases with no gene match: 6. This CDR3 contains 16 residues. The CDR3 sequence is CASSLVTGVNQETQYF. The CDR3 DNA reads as TGCGCCAGCAGCTTGGTGACAGGGGTGAATCAAGAGACCCAGTACTTC.

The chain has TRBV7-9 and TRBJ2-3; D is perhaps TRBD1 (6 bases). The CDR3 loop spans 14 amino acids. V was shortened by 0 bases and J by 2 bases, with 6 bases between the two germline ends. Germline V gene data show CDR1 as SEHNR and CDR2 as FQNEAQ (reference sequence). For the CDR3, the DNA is TGTGCCAGCAGCTTAGCGGGACACACAGATACGCAGTATTTT. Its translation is CASSLAGHTDTQYF.

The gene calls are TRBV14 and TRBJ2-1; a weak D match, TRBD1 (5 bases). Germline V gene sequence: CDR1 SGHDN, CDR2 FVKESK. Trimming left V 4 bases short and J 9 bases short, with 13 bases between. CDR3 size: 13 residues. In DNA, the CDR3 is TGTGCCAGCAGCCTTCAGGGTATTGGTGAGCAGTTCTTC. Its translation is CASSLQGIGEQFF. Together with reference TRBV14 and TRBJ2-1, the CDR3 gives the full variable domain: EAGVTQFPSHSVIEKGQTVTLRCDPISGHDNLYWYRRVMGKEIKFLLHFVKESKQDESGMPNNRFLAERTGGTYSTLKVQPAELEDSGVYFCASSLQGIGEQFFGPGTRLTVL.

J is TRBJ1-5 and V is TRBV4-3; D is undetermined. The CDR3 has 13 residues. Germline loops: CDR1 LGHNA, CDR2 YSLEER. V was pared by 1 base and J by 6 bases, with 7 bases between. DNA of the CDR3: TGCGCCAGCAGCCAAGTTCGATCTCAGCCCCAGCATTTT. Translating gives CASSQVRSQPQHF.

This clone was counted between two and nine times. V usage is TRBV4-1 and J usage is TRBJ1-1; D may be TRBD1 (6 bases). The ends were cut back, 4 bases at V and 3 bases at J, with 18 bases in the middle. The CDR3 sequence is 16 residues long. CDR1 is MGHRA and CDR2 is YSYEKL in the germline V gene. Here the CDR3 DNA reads TGCGCCAGCAGCCCATACAGTGCCTGGGGGCACACTGAAGCTTTCTTT. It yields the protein CASSPYSAWGHTEAFF.

The CDR3 DNA is TGTGCCAGCAGCCAAGATGGTCGGCGGGAGAGCTCCTACGAGCAGTACTTC. Encoded protein: CASSQDGRRESSYEQYF. This chain joins TRBV4-2 and TRBJ2-7; 7 nucleotides line up with TRBD2. The CDR3 loop spans 17 amino acids. Trimming took 0 bases from V and 0 from J; bases not matched to a gene: 8. Germline V gene sequence: CDR1 LGHNA, CDR2 YNFKEQ.

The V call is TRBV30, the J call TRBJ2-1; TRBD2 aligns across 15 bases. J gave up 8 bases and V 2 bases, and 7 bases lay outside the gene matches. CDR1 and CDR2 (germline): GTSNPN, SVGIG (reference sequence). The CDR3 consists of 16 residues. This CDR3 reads CAWSTGLAGGRDEQFF. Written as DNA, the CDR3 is TGTGCCTGGAGTACGGGACTAGCGGGGGGTCGGGATGAGCAGTTCTTC.

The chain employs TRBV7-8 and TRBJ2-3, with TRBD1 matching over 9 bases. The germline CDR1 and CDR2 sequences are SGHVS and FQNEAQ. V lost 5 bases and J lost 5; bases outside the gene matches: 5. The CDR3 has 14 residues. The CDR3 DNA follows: TGTGCCAGCAGCCCGGGACAGGGCATAGATACGCAGTATTTT. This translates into CASSPGQGIDTQYF.